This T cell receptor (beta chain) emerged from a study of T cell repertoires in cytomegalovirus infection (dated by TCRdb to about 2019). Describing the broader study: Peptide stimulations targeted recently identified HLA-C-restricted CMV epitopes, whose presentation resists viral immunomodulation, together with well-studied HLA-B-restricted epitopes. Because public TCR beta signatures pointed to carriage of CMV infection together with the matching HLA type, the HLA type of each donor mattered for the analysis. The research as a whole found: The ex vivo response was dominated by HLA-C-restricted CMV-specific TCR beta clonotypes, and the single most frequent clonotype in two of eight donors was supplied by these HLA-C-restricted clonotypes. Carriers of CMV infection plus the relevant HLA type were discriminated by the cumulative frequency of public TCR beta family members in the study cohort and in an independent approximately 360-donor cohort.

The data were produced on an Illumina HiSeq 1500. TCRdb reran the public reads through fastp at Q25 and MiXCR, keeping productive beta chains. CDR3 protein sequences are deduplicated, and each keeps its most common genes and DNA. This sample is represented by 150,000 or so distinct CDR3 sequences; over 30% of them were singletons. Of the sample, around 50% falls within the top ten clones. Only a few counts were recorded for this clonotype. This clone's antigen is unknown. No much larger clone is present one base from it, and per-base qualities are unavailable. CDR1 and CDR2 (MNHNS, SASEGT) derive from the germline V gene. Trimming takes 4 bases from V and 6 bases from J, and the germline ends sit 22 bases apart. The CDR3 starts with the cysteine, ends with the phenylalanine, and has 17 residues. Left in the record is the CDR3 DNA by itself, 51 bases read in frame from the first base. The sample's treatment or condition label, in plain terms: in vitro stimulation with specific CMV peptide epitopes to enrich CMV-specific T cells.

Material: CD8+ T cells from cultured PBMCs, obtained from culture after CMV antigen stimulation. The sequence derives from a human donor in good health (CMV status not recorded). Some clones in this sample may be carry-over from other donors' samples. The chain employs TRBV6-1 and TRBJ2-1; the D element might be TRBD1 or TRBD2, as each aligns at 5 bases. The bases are TGTGCCAGCAGTGGGTCCCCCGGGACCATCCTTGTCAATGAGCAGTTCTTC. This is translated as CASSGSPGTILVNEQFF.